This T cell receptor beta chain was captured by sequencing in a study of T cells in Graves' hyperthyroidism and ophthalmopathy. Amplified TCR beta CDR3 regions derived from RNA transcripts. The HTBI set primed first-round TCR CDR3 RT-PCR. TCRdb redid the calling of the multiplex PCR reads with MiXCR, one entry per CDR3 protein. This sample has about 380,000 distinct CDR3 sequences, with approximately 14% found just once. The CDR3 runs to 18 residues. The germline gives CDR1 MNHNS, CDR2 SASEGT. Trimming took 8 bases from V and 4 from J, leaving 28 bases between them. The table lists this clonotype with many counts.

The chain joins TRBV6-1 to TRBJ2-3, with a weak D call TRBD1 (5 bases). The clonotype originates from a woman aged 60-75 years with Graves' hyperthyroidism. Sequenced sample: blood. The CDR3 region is CASGEFKYRFSGADTQYF. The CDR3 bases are TGTGCCAGCGGCGAGTTTAAATACAGGTTCAGTGGGGCAGATACGCAGTATTTT.